These T cell receptor beta chains were read from a single sample in a study of cytomegalovirus exposure and HLA in healthy donors. Generated by immunoSEQ multiplex PCR, the TCRdb table keeps only in-frame clones and is missing some. Of 200,000 or so clones listed, approximately 87% are singletons. Sequencing input: PBMCs. These receptors originate from a woman under 30 in good health and CMV-seronegative. The CDR3 runs from the conserved cysteine through the conserved F or W. Fields, in order: J gene, D gene, clone size, V gene, CDR3 protein, CDR3 DNA. The D gene is left open where the match is weak. Some rows mark clone size as missing; the rest say once, few, many or name a class of expanded clone.

>TRBJ2-1|TRBD2|.|TRBV15
CATSRAMGGYNEQFF
TGTGCCACCAGCAGGGCCATGGGGGGGTACAATGAGCAGTTCTTC
>TRBJ2-7|.|.|TRBV7-3
CASSPRAGSIGEQYF
TGTGCCAGCAGCCCTAGGGCCGGGAGCATCGGCGAGCAGTACTTC
>TRBJ1-1|.|.|TRBV5-4
CASSLAGSFKAFF
TGTGCCAGCAGCTTGGCAGGCAGCTTCAAAGCTTTCTTT
>TRBJ2-4|.|.|TRBV6-1
CASSELGGGNIQYF
TGTGCCAGCAGTGAACTGGGAGGGGGAAACATTCAGTACTTC
>TRBJ2-1|.|.|TRBV2
CASSAAQGGEQFF
TGTGCCAGCAGTGCCGCCCAGGGCGGTGAGCAGTTCTTC
>TRBJ2-1|TRBD2|few|TRBV5-1
CASSPTAGGFYNEQFF
TGCGCCAGCAGCCCGACAGCGGGAGGATTCTACAATGAGCAGTTCTTC
>TRBJ2-1|TRBD2|.|TRBV5-6
CASSFSGRGNNEQFF
TGTGCCAGCAGCTTCAGCGGGAGAGGTAACAATGAGCAGTTCTTC
>TRBJ2-2|.|.|TRBV9
CASSVEGTNTGELFF
TGTGCCAGCAGCGTAGAGGGGACGAACACCGGGGAGCTGTTTTTT
>TRBJ2-3|.|.|TRBV19
CASKVSWDRDTQYF
TGTGCCAGTAAAGTGAGCTGGGATAGAGATACGCAGTATTTT
>TRBJ2-2|.|.|TRBV2
CASSVASGATGELFF
TGTGCCAGCAGTGTTGCATCGGGGGCCACCGGGGAGCTGTTTTTT